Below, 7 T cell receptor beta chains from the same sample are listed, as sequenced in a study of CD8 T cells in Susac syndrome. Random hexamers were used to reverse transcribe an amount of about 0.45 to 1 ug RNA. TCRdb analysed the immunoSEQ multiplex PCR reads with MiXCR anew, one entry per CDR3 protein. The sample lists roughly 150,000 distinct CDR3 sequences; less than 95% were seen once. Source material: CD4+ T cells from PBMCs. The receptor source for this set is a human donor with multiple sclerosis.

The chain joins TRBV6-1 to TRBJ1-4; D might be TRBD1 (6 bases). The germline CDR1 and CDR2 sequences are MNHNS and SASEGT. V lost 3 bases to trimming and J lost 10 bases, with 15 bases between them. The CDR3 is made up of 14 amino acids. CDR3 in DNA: TGTGCCAGCAGTGATTGGGACCGAGGGGGAAAACTGTTTTTT. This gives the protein CASSDWDRGGKLFF.

CDR3: CASSVGAGSETQYF. In nucleotides, the CDR3 is TGTGCCAGCAGCGTAGGGGCAGGGTCAGAGACCCAGTACTTC. The J gene is TRBJ2-5, the V gene TRBV9, with D perhaps TRBD1 (5 bases). V was pared by 0 bases and J by 4 bases, with 10 bases between. This CDR3 has 14 amino acids. Germline-derived CDR1 and CDR2 are SGDLS and YYNGEE. The full variable domain, its missing parts supplied by reference TRBV9 and TRBJ2-5, is DSGVTQTPKHLITATGQRVTLRCSPRSGDLSVYWYQQSLDQGLQFLIQYYNGEERAKGNILERFSAQQFPDLHSELNLSSLELGDSALYFCASSVGAGSETQYFGPGTRLLVL.

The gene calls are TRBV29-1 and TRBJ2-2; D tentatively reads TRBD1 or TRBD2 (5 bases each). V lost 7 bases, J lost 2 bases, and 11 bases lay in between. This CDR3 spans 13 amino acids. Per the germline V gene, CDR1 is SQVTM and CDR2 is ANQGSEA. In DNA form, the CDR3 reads TGCAGCGGTATGGGACCAAACACCGGGGAGCTGTTTTTT. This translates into CSGMGPNTGELFF.

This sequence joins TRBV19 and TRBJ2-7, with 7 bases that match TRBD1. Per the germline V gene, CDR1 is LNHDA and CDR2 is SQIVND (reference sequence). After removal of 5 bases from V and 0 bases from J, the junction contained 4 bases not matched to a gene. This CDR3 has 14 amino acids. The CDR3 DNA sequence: TGTGCCAGTAGTCGGACAGGAGACTCCTACGAGCAGTACTTC. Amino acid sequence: CASSRTGDSYEQYF. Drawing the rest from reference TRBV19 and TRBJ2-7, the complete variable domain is DGGITQSPKYLFRKEGQNVTLSCEQNLNHDAMYWYRQDPGQGLRLIYYSQIVNDFQKGDIAEGYSVSREKKESFPLTVTSAQKNPTAFYLCASSRTGDSYEQYFGPGTRLTVT.

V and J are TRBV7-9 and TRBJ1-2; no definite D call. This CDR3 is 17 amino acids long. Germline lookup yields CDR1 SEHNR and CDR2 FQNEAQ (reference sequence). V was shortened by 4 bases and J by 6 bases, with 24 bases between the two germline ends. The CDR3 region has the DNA TGTGCCAGCAGCTCGGGAACCGGACGGGAAAAGATAGATGGCTACACCTTC. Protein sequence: CASSSGTGREKIDGYTF.

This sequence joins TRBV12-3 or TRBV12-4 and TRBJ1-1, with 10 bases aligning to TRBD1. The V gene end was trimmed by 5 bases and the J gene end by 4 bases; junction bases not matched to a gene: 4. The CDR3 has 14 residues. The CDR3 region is CASSVGQGSTEAFF. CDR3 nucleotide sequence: TGTGCCAGCAGTGTGGGACAGGGGAGCACTGAAGCTTTCTTT.

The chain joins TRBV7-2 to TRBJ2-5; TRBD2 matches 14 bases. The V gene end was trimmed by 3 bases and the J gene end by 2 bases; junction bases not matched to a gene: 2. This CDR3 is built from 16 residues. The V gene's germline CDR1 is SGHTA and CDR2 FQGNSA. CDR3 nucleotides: TGTGCCAGCAGCTTCGGGACTAGCGGGGGACAAGAGACCCAGTACTTC. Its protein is CASSFGTSGGQETQYF.